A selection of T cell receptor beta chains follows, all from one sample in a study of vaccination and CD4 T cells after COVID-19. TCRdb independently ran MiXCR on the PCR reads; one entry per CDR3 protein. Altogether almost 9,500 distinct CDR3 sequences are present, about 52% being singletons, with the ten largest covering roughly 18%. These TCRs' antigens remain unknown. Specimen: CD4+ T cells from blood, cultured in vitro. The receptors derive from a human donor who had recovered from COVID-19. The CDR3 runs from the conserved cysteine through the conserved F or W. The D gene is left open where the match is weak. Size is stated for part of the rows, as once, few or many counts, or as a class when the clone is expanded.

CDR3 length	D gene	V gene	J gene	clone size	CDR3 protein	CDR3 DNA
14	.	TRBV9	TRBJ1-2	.	CASSPTGRIYGYTF	TGTGCCAGCAGCCCTACCGGGAGAATCTATGGCTACACCTTC
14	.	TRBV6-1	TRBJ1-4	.	CASSAGWGNEKLFF	TGTGCCAGCAGTGCAGGGTGGGGTAATGAAAAACTGTTTTTT
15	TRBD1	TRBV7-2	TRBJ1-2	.	CASSSQTGRGYGYTF	TGTGCCAGCAGCTCCCAGACAGGGAGGGGCTATGGCTACACCTTC
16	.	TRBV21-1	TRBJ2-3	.	CASSRFTGESTDTQYF	TGTGCCAGCAGCAGATTCACAGGGGAGAGCACAGATACGCAGTATTTT
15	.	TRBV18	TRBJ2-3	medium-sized	CASSLRVRYGDTQYF	TGTGCCAGCTCGCTAAGGGTCAGGTATGGAGATACGCAGTATTTT
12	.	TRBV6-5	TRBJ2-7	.	CASSSTSYEQYF	TGTGCCAGCAGTTCCACCTCCTACGAGCAGTACTTC
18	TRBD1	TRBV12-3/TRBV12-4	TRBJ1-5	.	CASSLVGTGESSGQPQHF	TGTGCCAGCAGTTTAGTAGGGACAGGGGAATCTAGCGGTCAGCCCCAGCATTTT
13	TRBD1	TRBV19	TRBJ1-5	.	CASGDRRNQPQHF	TGTGCCAGTGGGGACAGGAGAAATCAGCCCCAGCATTTT
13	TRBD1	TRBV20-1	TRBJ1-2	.	CSARGQGNYGYTF	TGCAGTGCTAGGGGACAGGGAAACTATGGCTACACCTTC
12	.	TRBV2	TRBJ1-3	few	CASAQYGNTIYF	TGTGCCAGCGCGCAGTATGGAAACACCATATATTTT
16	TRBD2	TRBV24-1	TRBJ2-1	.	CATSDPSGRTSNEQFF	TGTGCCACCAGTGATCCCAGCGGGAGAACATCCAATGAGCAGTTCTTC
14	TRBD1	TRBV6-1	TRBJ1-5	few	CASSRDRDYQPQHF	TGTGCCAGTAGCCGGGACAGGGATTATCAGCCCCAGCATTTT
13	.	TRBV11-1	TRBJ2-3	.	CASSLDITDTQYF	TGTGCCAGCAGCTTGGACATCACAGATACGCAGTATTTT
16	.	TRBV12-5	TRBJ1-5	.	CASGLEGVYSNQPQHF	TGTGCTAGTGGTTTGGAGGGGGTTTATAGCAATCAGCCCCAGCATTTT
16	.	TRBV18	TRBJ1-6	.	CASSLYGPTQGSPLHF	TGTGCCAGCTCACTTTATGGACCCACCCAAGGGTCACCCCTCCACTTT
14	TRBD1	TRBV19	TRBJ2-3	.	CASIDRGGTDTQYF	TGTGCCAGTATTGACAGGGGTGGAACAGATACGCAGTATTTT
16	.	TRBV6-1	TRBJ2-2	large	CASSRARQANTGELFF	TGTGCCAGCAGCCGAGCGCGACAGGCAAACACCGGGGAGCTGTTTTTT
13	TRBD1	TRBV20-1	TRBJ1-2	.	CSASGTGAGGYTF	TGCAGTGCTAGCGGGACAGGGGCCGGCGGCTACACCTTC
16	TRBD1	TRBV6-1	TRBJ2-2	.	CASSQRDSSNTGELFF	TGTGCCAGCAGTCAACGGGACAGCTCGAACACCGGGGAGCTGTTTTTT
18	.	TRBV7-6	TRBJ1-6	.	CASSSRGVRSSYNSPLHF	TGTGCCAGCAGCTCCCGTGGGGTGCGGAGCTCCTATAATTCACCCCTCCACTTT
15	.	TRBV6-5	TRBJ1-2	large	CASSYSAGTPYGYTF	TGTGCCAGCAGTTACTCGGCCGGGACACCTTATGGCTACACCTTC
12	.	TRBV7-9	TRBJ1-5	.	CASSLVNQPQHF	TGTGCCAGCAGCTTAGTCAATCAGCCCCAGCATTTT
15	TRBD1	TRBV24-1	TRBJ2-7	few	CATSDSGTGSREQYF	TGTGCCACCAGTGATTCCGGGACAGGGTCTAGAGAGCAGTACTTC
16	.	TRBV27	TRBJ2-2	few	CASSLRPGPSAGELFF	TGTGCCAGCAGTTTAAGGCCTGGGCCATCAGCCGGGGAGCTGTTTTTT
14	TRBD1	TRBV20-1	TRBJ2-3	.	CSARWQGATDTQYF	TGCAGTGCTAGGTGGCAGGGGGCCACAGATACGCAGTATTTT
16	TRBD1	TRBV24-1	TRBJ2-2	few	CATSDPGQGTTGELFF	TGTGCCACCAGTGATCCGGGACAGGGGACCACCGGGGAGCTGTTTTTT
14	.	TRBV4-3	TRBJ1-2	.	CASSQETGDYGYTF	TGCGCCAGCAGCCAAGAGACGGGAGACTATGGCTACACCTTC
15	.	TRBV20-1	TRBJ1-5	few	CSAVVGGRGYQPQHF	TGCAGTGCCGTCGTAGGGGGGCGAGGTTATCAGCCCCAGCATTTT
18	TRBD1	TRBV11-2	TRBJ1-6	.	CASSSYSGDRLYNSPLHF	TGTGCCAGCAGCTCCTACTCTGGGGACAGGCTCTATAATTCACCCCTCCACTTT
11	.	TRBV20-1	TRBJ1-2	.	CSLPLAPGYTF	TGCAGTTTACCCCTCGCCCCGGGCTACACCTTC
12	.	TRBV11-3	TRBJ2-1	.	CASSLRGDEQFF	TGTGCCAGCAGCCTCAGGGGCGATGAGCAGTTCTTC
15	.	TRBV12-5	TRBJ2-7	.	CASGPGGQRPYEQYF	TGTGCTAGTGGACCGGGGGGACAGAGACCCTACGAGCAGTACTTC
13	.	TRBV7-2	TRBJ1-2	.	CASSLSGAYGYTF	TGTGCCAGCAGCTTATCGGGGGCCTATGGCTACACCTTC
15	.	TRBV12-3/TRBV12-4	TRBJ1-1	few	CASLSLPRKNTEAFF	TGTGCCAGCCTTTCACTCCCTCGGAAGAACACTGAAGCTTTCTTT
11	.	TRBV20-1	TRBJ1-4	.	CSARGREKLFF	TGCAGTGCTAGAGGACGTGAAAAACTGTTTTTT
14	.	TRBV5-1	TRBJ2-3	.	CASSATRSTDTQYF	TGCGCCAGCAGCGCGACCCGCAGCACAGATACGCAGTATTTT
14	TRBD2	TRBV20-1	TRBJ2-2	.	CSAPGLAGTGELFF	TGCAGTGCTCCGGGACTAGCGGGGACCGGGGAGCTGTTTTTT
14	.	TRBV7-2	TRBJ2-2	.	CACQGTPNTGELFF	TGTGCCTGTCAGGGGACACCAAACACCGGGGAGCTGTTTTTT
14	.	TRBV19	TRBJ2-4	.	CASSPQETKNIQYF	TGTGCCAGTAGCCCACAGGAGACCAAAAACATTCAGTACTTC
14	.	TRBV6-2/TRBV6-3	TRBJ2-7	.	CASRIRGPHYEQYF	TGTGCCAGCAGGATTCGAGGACCACACTACGAGCAGTACTTC
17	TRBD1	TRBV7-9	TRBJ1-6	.	CASAGTGGGTLSSPLHF	TGTGCCTCCGCGGGGACAGGGGGCGGGACATTGAGTTCACCCCTCCACTTT
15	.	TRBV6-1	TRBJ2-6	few	CASNEGGSGANVLTF	TGTGCCAGCAATGAAGGGGGCTCTGGGGCCAACGTCCTGACTTTC
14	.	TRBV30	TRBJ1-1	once	CAWSDPGALGEAFF	TGTGCCTGGAGTGACCCCGGGGCGCTCGGGGAAGCTTTCTTT
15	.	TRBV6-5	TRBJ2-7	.	CASSYSGDRGYEQYF	TGTGCCAGCAGTTACTCGGGAGACAGAGGCTACGAGCAGTACTTC
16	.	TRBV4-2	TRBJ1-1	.	CASSQHTGRREAEAFF	TGTGCCAGCAGCCAGCACACAGGGAGACGAGAGGCTGAAGCTTTCTTT
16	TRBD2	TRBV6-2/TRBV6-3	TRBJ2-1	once	CASSRASGGRGLEQFF	TGTGCCAGCAGTCGGGCTAGCGGGGGCCGGGGGTTGGAGCAGTTCTTC
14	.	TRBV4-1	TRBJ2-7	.	CASSQGFDSGEQYF	TGCGCCAGCAGCCAAGGTTTCGACTCTGGCGAGCAGTACTTC
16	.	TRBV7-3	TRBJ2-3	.	CASSLIASASTDTQYF	TGTGCCAGCAGCTTAATAGCTAGCGCCAGCACAGATACGCAGTATTTT
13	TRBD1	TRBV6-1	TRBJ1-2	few	CASRDRVNYGYTF	TGTGCCAGCAGGGACAGGGTAAACTATGGCTACACCTTC
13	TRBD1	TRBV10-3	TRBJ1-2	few	CAISDTTGVGYTF	TGTGCCATCAGTGACACGACAGGGGTCGGCTACACCTTC
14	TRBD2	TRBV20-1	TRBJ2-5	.	CSARMRGGRETQYF	TGCAGTGCTAGAATGCGGGGGGGCCGGGAGACCCAGTACTTC
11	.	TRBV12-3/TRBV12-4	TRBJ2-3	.	CASSSRNTQYF	TGTGCCAGCAGTTCACGCAATACGCAGTATTTT
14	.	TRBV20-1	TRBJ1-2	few	CSAIRQESNYGYTF	TGCAGTGCTATCAGACAGGAGTCGAACTATGGCTACACCTTC
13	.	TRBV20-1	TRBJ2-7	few	CSAQRGLIYEQYF	TGCAGTGCCCAAAGGGGACTCATCTACGAGCAGTACTTC
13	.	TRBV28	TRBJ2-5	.	CASSPGREETQYF	TGTGCCAGCAGCCCCGGACGGGAAGAGACCCAGTACTTC
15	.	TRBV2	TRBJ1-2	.	CASRGGGPSFYGYTF	TGTGCCAGCAGGGGAGGGGGTCCTTCCTTCTATGGCTACACCTTC
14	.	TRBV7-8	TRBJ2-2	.	CASSLDSPPGELFF	TGTGCCAGCAGCTTAGATAGTCCGCCCGGGGAGCTGTTTTTT
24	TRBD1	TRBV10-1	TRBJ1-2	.	CASSRLPRGMAGTGGAVKRVGYTF	TGCGCCAGCAGCCGGCTTCCCCGCGGAATGGCCGGGACAGGGGGAGCGGTAAAGAGGGTTGGCTACACCTTC